This entry lists 2 T cell receptor beta chains sequenced from one sample in a study of T cell repertoires in cytomegalovirus infection. TCRdb independently ran MiXCR on the reads; one entry per CDR3 protein. Of roughly 170,000 distinct CDR3 sequences in the sample, about 22% are singletons; the top ten hold roughly 25%. Their antigen targets remain unknown. The source material was CD8+ T cells from cultured PBMCs, sampled from culture after CMV antigen stimulation. These receptors came from a human donor in good health (CMV status not recorded). Some clones in this sample may be carry-over from other donors' samples.

CDR3 loop: CASRPALTGSSYEQYF. The CDR3 region has the DNA TGTGCCAGCAGACCAGCCCTGACAGGGAGCTCCTACGAGCAGTACTTC. This chain joins TRBV6-2 or TRBV6-3 and TRBJ2-7, with 7 bases identical to TRBD1. The CDR3 spans 16 residues. V was clipped by 6 bases and J by 0 bases; unmatched bases: 11. Germline loops: CDR1 MNHEY, CDR2 SVGEGT.

This clonotype ranks as medium-sized. This chain uses TRBV7-2 with TRBJ1-6; D gene uncertain. Germline CDR1 reads SGHTA; CDR2 reads FQGNSA. Deletions cut 5 bases from V and 6 bases from J, with 20 bases between. This CDR3 comprises 17 residues. The CDR3 DNA is TGTGCCAGCAGCCCCCTCCGGCCGGAGGGCTTTAATTCACCCCTCCACTTT. It is translated as CASSPLRPEGFNSPLHF.